Sequencing of this T cell receptor beta chain was carried out in a study of T cell responses to AZD1222 COVID-19 vaccine. Points from the study as a whole: Clonal diversity was possibly underestimated; the donors were predominantly white British and more often female. Spike as a whole was targeted by vaccine-associated CD4 TCRs, dominant at 160-218 and 743-854.

With regard to this clone: Its antigen is still unknown.

The J segment lost 2 bases and the V segment lost 0 bases, leaving 4 bases of the junction unmatched. Germline V gene lookup returns CDR1 SGDLS and CDR2 YYNGEE. This CDR3 region has 16 residues. Profiling relied on immunoSEQ multiplex PCR, and the TCRdb table lists in-frame clones only, not all of them. Found here are about 140,000 clones, 85% to 95% of them singletons; the top ten hold roughly 12%. The clonotype comes from an adult who had recovered from COVID-19. V gene TRBV9 combines with J gene TRBJ2-2, with 7 nucleotides matching TRBD1. Material: peripheral blood, obtained after recovery from COVID-19. The CDR3 coding sequence is TGTGCCAGCAGCGTAGGCCCAGGGGGAAACACCGGGGAGCTGTTTTTT. Amino acids: CASSVGPGGNTGELFF.